The next 17 T cell receptor beta chains were all read from a single sample in a study of Graves' ophthalmopathy and Graves' hyperthyroidism. The TCR beta CDR3 regions underwent amplification from RNA transcripts. Following a first-round RT-PCR that used HTBI primers, a second-round multiplex PCR was carried out. TCRdb re-called the multiplex PCR reads through MiXCR, storing one row per CDR3 protein. The profile covers 340,000 or so distinct CDR3 sequences, with 15% to 20% appearing a single time and 12% taken by the ten largest. The sequencing sample was made of peripheral blood. Receptors originate from an adult man with Graves' ophthalmopathy.

This chain links TRBV27 with TRBJ2-7, with 9 bases that match TRBD1. CDR1 and CDR2 from the germline V gene are MNHEY and SMNVEV (reference sequence). The J segment lost 3 bases and the V segment lost 5 bases, leaving 8 bases of the junction unmatched. The CDR3 contains 15 residues. The chain's CDR3 is CASSLSGTGLYEQYF. The CDR3 DNA reads as TGTGCCAGCAGTCTCTCCGGGACAGGGCTCTACGAGCAGTACTTC.

This clonotype was recorded many times. The chain is built from TRBV7-9 and TRBJ2-5, with D hard to call. The CDR3 covers 14 residues. Trimming took off 1 base at V and 5 bases at J, with 11 bases between the two ends. Germline V gene data show CDR1 as SEHNR and CDR2 as FQNEAQ (reference sequence). In nucleotides, the CDR3 is TGTGCCAGCAGCTTAGTGGCTCAAGGGGAGACCCAGTACTTC. It translates to CASSLVAQGETQYF.

This clonotype was observed at least ten times. The chain employs TRBV20-1 and TRBJ2-7; 9 nucleotides match TRBD2. V lost 0 bases to trimming and J lost 0 bases; unmatched junction nucleotides: 12. The germline V gene encodes CDR1 DFQATT and CDR2 SNEGSKA (reference sequence). The CDR3 contains 18 residues. CDR3: CSARDLQTSGVSSYEQYF. The DNA of the CDR3 is TGCAGTGCTAGAGATCTCCAGACTAGCGGAGTCAGCTCCTACGAGCAGTACTTC.

At least ten counts were recorded for this clonotype. The V gene is TRBV6-2 or TRBV6-3, the J gene TRBJ1-6; D unclear. Germline V gene data show CDR1 as MNHEY and CDR2 as SVGEGT. V was shortened by 0 bases and J by 5 bases, with 11 bases between the two germline ends. CDR3 length: 16 amino acids. The CDR3 protein is CASSYSIPRNNSPLHF. In DNA form, the CDR3 reads TGTGCCAGCAGTTACTCGATCCCCCGGAATAATTCACCCCTCCACTTT.

This clonotype was seen repeatedly, ten times or more. The chain links TRBV2 to TRBJ1-1; 8 nucleotides align to TRBD1. Germline CDR1 and CDR2: SNHLY and FYNNEI. With 8 bases clipped from V and 7 bases from J, the junction kept 12 bases outside the gene matches. The CDR3 totals 14 residues. The CDR3 region has the DNA TGTGCCAGCCTTTTAGCCAGGGGGCCCGGTGAAGCTTTCTTT. Amino acid sequence: CASLLARGPGEAFF.

The chain joins TRBV12-3 or TRBV12-4 to TRBJ1-5, with 11 bases aligning to TRBD1. The CDR3 extends over 16 amino acids. V lost 5 bases and J lost 5; bases outside the gene matches: 8. The CDR3 loop is CASSPAPGQGDQPQHF. DNA of the CDR3: TGTGCCAGCAGTCCAGCCCCGGGACAGGGGGATCAGCCCCAGCATTTT.

There are many counts of this clonotype. This chain uses TRBV4-3 with TRBJ2-5; possible D gene TRBD2, 5 bases. The V end lost 1 base, the J end lost 2 bases, and 8 bases lay between the germline ends. From germline, CDR1 is LGHNA and CDR2 YSLEER. The CDR3 is 14 amino acids. The CDR3 nucleotides are TGCGCCAGCAGCCAAGGGCTAGCTCAAGAGACCCAGTACTTC. It is translated as CASSQGLAQETQYF.

This clonotype showed up many times. CDR3 sequence: CASSFRFKEETQYF. In nucleotides, the CDR3 is TGTGCCAGCAGTTTCCGGTTCAAGGAAGAGACCCAGTACTTC. The chain employs TRBV5-5 and TRBJ2-5; no firm D call. Germline CDR1 SGHKS, CDR2 YYEKEE (reference sequence). The CDR3 runs to 14 residues. Trimming took 5 bases from V and 3 from J, leaving 14 bases between them.

This chain links TRBV10-3 with TRBJ1-2; D not resolved. The germline CDR1 and CDR2 sequences are ENHRY and SYGVKD. The length of the CDR3 is 16 residues. V gave up 3 bases and J gave up 8 bases, with 22 bases separating them. The CDR3 DNA reads as TGTGCCATCAGTGAAGACGCGGGGTATCGAATTTTAGGCTACACCTTC. Amino acid sequence: CAISEDAGYRILGYTF.

This clonotype has at least ten counts. The chain carries TRBV28 and TRBJ1-5; D is unclear. This CDR3 comprises 16 residues. The germline V gene encodes CDR1 MDHEN and CDR2 SYDVKM. Trimming shortened V by 1 base and J by 2 bases, and 12 bases separated the two germline ends. The CDR3 region has the DNA TGTGCCAGCAGTTTATTCAGGTCGGGAGGCAATCAGCCCCAGCATTTT. Amino acid sequence: CASSLFRSGGNQPQHF.

This clonotype was picked up many times. CDR3 sequence (DNA): TGTGCCGGAAGCGGGACCGCGAACACCGGGGAGCTGTTTTTT. Translating gives CAGSGTANTGELFF. V is TRBV19 and J is TRBJ2-2; 7 bases map to TRBD2. The CDR3 totals 14 residues. The germline CDR1 and CDR2 sequences are LNHDA and SQIVND (reference sequence). J gave up 0 bases and V 11 bases, and 6 bases lay outside the gene matches.

This clonotype was recorded at least ten times. This chain joins TRBV9 and TRBJ2-7, with D possibly being TRBD2 (5 bases). The germline V gene has CDR1 SGDLS and CDR2 YYNGEE. This CDR3 is built from 13 residues. Trimming removed 0 bases from V and 6 bases from J, with 10 bases in between. The CDR3 DNA reads TGTGCCAGCAGCGTAGGGGAGAGATCCGAGCAGTACTTC. This sequence encodes CASSVGERSEQYF.

At least ten counts were recorded for this clonotype. This chain's CDR3 is CSARDKSDQPQHF. As DNA, the CDR3 is TGCAGTGCTAGAGATAAATCGGATCAGCCCCAGCATTTT. V usage is TRBV20-1 and J usage is TRBJ1-5; D remains unclear. The CDR3 runs to 13 residues. CDR1 is DFQATT, CDR2 SNEGSKA, per germline (reference sequence). V was clipped by 0 bases and J by 5 bases, with 8 bases between them.

In this sample, this clonotype turned up many times. This chain connects TRBV15 to TRBJ2-5, with D tentatively TRBD2 (5 bases). Deletions cut 4 bases from V and 1 base from J, with 13 bases between. Germline-derived CDR1 and CDR2 are LNHNV and YYDKDF (reference sequence). CDR3 length equals 15 residues. The CDR3 DNA follows: TGTGCCACCAGCAACCGCGGGCTACTCCAAGAGACCCAGTACTTC. Amino acid sequence: CATSNRGLLQETQYF. Filled out from reference TRBV15 and TRBJ2-5, the complete variable domain reads DAMVIQNPRYQVTQFGKPVTLSCSQTLNHNVMYWYQQKSSQAPKLLFHYYDKDFNNEADTPDNFQSRRPNTSFCFLDIRSPGLGDTAMYLCATSNRGLLQETQYFGPGTRLLVL.

This clonotype was seen ten or more times. This chain joins TRBV27 and TRBJ1-6; D gene unclear. There are 15 residues in the CDR3. Trimming cost V 2 bases and J 6 bases, with 11 bases left between them. Germline CDR1 is MNHEY and CDR2 is SMNVEV (reference sequence). CDR3 sequence reads: CASSLSQTVNSPLHF. The CDR3, as DNA: TGTGCCAGCAGTTTAAGCCAGACGGTTAATTCACCCCTCCACTTT.

This clonotype was found many times. The J gene is TRBJ2-5, the V gene TRBV3-1, with D uncertain. V dropped 2 bases and J dropped 0 bases, with 13 bases sitting between them. The CDR3 is 16 residues long. Germline lookup yields CDR1 LGHDT and CDR2 YNNKEL (reference sequence). This CDR3 reads CASSQTRIVNQETQYF. The CDR3 nucleotides are TGTGCCAGCAGCCAAACCCGTATAGTAAACCAAGAGACCCAGTACTTC.

There are many counts of this clonotype. The CDR3 sequence is CASSPLAWLNSNQPQHF. DNA of the CDR3: TGTGCCAGCAGCCCCCTGGCCTGGCTCAATAGCAATCAGCCCCAGCATTTT. The chain carries TRBV7-8 and TRBJ1-5, with D hard to call. V was clipped by 5 bases and J by 0 bases, with 17 bases between them. The CDR3 length is 17 residues. In germline, CDR1 is SGHVS, CDR2 FQNEAQ.